Listed below are T cell receptor beta chains from one sample, sequenced in a study of blood T cell repertoires in COVID-19. The repertoire was sequenced with immunoSEQ multiplex PCR; TCRdb's copy has only in-frame clones and lacks some. The sample shows approximately 500,000 clones, 85% to 90% of them seen only once. Material: PBMCs or T cells enriched from blood (not recorded which). The receptors here all came from a middle-aged woman who had recovered from COVID-19. The CDR3 runs from the conserved cysteine through the conserved F or W. A D gene is named only where the DNA matches it firmly. The listing skips clone size in some rows; elsewhere it reads once, few, many or a size class.

v_gene	j_gene	d_gene	abundance	CDR3aa	CDR3nt
TRBV5-1	TRBJ2-7	TRBD2	once	CASSAGGGITEQYF	TGCGCCAGCAGCGCGGGGGGGGGAATTACCGAGCAGTACTTC
TRBV7-9	TRBJ1-4	-	-	CASSPGLDNEKLFF	TGTGCCAGCAGCCCCGGGTTAGATAATGAAAAACTGTTTTTT
TRBV5-5	TRBJ2-1	-	-	CASSLQGIDNEQFF	TGTGCCAGCAGCCTTCAGGGGATCGACAATGAGCAGTTCTTC
TRBV28	TRBJ1-2	-	-	CASRSQGYYGYTF	TGTGCCAGCAGATCACAGGGTTACTATGGCTACACCTTC
TRBV27	TRBJ1-1	-	-	CASSLYGYTEAFF	TGTGCCAGCAGTTTATACGGTTACACTGAAGCTTTCTTT
TRBV25-1	TRBJ2-7	-	-	CASSELEHRAVCYEQYF	TGTGCCAGCAGTGAATTGGAACACAGGGCCGTCTGCTACGAGCAGTACTTC
TRBV7-2	TRBJ2-7	TRBD2	-	CASSLGLAGDRYEQYF	TGTGCCAGCAGCTTAGGACTAGCGGGAGATCGATACGAGCAGTACTTC
TRBV7-2	TRBJ1-2	TRBD1	-	CASSRRDRVNGYTF	TGTGCCAGCAGCCGCCGGGACAGGGTAAATGGCTACACCTTC
TRBV10-3	TRBJ1-5	-	-	CAISDGGRAFQPQHF	TGTGCCATCAGTGATGGAGGAAGGGCATTTCAGCCCCAGCATTTT
TRBV11-3	TRBJ1-2	-	-	CASSLGVQRPYGYTF	TGTGCCAGCAGCTTAGGGGTACAGAGACCCTATGGCTACACCTTC
TRBV4-3	TRBJ2-7	TRBD2	-	CASSQSSSGRDYEQYF	TGCGCCAGCAGCCAATCCTCTTCGGGGAGGGACTACGAGCAGTACTTC
TRBV3-1/TRBV3-2	TRBJ2-1	TRBD2	-	CASSQSGSRTYNEQFF	TGTGCCAGCAGCCAGAGCGGGAGTCGGACCTACAATGAGCAGTTCTTC
TRBV5-4	TRBJ1-3	-	-	CASSRQGSPGNTIYF	TGTGCCAGCTCCCGGCAGGGTAGTCCTGGAAACACCATATATTTT
TRBV7-9	TRBJ1-4	-	-	CASSLGRRHNEKLFF	TGTGCCAGCAGCTTAGGCAGGAGGCATAATGAAAAACTGTTTTTT
TRBV30	TRBJ2-3	TRBD2	once	CSGLAAGTDTQYF	TGTTCCGGACTAGCGGCAGGCACAGATACGCAGTATTTT
TRBV19	TRBJ1-1	-	-	CASRDRTNTEAFF	TGTGCCAGTAGAGACAGGACTAACACTGAAGCTTTCTTT
TRBV3-1/TRBV3-2	TRBJ2-6	TRBD2	once	CASTSSPGLAGSGANVLTF	TGTGCCAGCACCTCTTCTCCGGGACTAGCGGGATCTGGGGCCAACGTCCTGACTTTC
TRBV6-5	TRBJ2-1	-	-	CASSSTGSAYNEQFF	TGTGCCAGCAGTTCCACAGGGTCCGCCTACAATGAGCAGTTCTTC
TRBV27	TRBJ1-2	TRBD1	once	CASSSDRGEGYGYTF	TGTGCCAGCAGTTCCGACAGGGGAGAAGGGTATGGCTACACCTTC
TRBV7-2	TRBJ1-1	-	-	CASSPGGVQTEAFF	TGTGCCAGCAGCCCGGGGGGTGTACAGACTGAAGCTTTCTTT
TRBV6-5	TRBJ2-5	TRBD1	-	CASSPTGATTETQYF	TGTGCCAGCAGCCCGACAGGGGCTACGACGGAGACCCAGTACTTC
TRBV5-1	TRBJ2-2	TRBD1	-	CASSNGQGAGELFF	TGCGCCAGCAGCAACGGACAGGGCGCCGGGGAGCTGTTTTTT
TRBV10-1	TRBJ2-1	TRBD2	-	CASSESWGGLYNEQFF	TGCGCCAGCAGTGAGTCATGGGGGGGATTATACAATGAGCAGTTCTTC
TRBV7-9	TRBJ2-3	TRBD2	-	CASSFSTGGGTDTQYF	TGTGCCAGCAGCTTTTCTACGGGAGGGGGCACAGATACGCAGTATTTT
TRBV3-1/TRBV3-2	TRBJ2-2	TRBD2	-	CASSQASGRRSYGELFF	TGTGCCAGCAGCCAAGCTAGCGGGAGGCGTTCTTACGGGGAGCTGTTTTTT
TRBV23-1	TRBJ2-7	TRBD1	-	CASPGTGESYEQYF	TGCGCCAGCCCCGGGACAGGTGAGTCCTACGAGCAGTACTTC
TRBV6-2/TRBV6-3	TRBJ2-7	TRBD2	-	CASSYPGLAGSYEQYF	TGTGCCAGCAGTTACCCGGGACTAGCGGGTTCCTACGAGCAGTACTTC
TRBV11-3	TRBJ2-3	TRBD2	-	CASSWGTSGRSSTDTQYF	TGTGCCAGCAGCTGGGGGACTAGCGGGAGATCTAGCACAGATACGCAGTATTTT
TRBV25-1	TRBJ1-4	TRBD1	-	CASGDAFGTATNEKLFF	TGTGCCAGCGGGGATGCTTTTGGGACAGCAACTAATGAAAAACTGTTTTTT
TRBV30	TRBJ1-2	TRBD1	-	CAWSRGDRGYTF	TGTGCCTGGAGCCGGGGGGACAGGGGTTACACCTTC
TRBV2	TRBJ2-7	-	-	CASSGVGGSYEQYF	TGTGCCAGCAGTGGCGTAGGCGGCTCCTACGAGCAGTACTTC
TRBV11-3	TRBJ2-7	-	-	CASSPTRHHYEQYF	TGTGCCAGCAGCCCGACCCGACACCACTACGAGCAGTACTTC
TRBV30	TRBJ1-4	-	-	CAWNTPGATNEKLFF	TGTGCCTGGAATACCCCAGGGGCAACTAATGAAAAACTGTTTTTT
TRBV2	TRBJ1-2	TRBD1	once	CASSSGQGNYGYTF	TGTGCCAGCAGTTCGGGACAGGGTAACTATGGCTACACCTTC
TRBV5-5	TRBJ1-1	-	-	CASSWSNPEAFF	TGTGCCAGCAGCTGGAGTAACCCTGAAGCTTTCTTT
TRBV7-8	TRBJ1-1	-	-	CASSPHGGEAFF	TGTGCCAGCAGCCCCCACGGGGGGGAAGCTTTCTTT
TRBV19	TRBJ1-2	TRBD1	-	CASSPRDRGQDGYTF	TGTGCCAGTAGTCCTCGGGACAGGGGGCAAGATGGCTACACCTTC
TRBV7-9	TRBJ2-4	TRBD2	-	CASSSGGRRNIQYF	TGTGCCAGCAGCTCGGGGGGACGGCGAAACATTCAGTACTTC
TRBV7-5	TRBJ2-7	-	medium-sized	CARSPQGQNYEQYF	TGTGCCAGAAGCCCCCAGGGACAGAATTACGAGCAGTACTTC
TRBV18	TRBJ1-5	-	-	CASSPTGYPQPQHF	TGTGCCAGCTCACCCACAGGGTACCCCCAGCCCCAGCATTTT
TRBV13	TRBJ1-1	-	-	CASSLQGNMNTEAFF	TGTGCCAGCAGCCTCCAGGGAAATATGAACACTGAAGCTTTCTTT
TRBV19	TRBJ2-5	-	-	CASSIDARPEEETQYF	TGTGCCAGTAGTATAGACGCCAGGCCGGAGGAAGAGACCCAGTACTTC
TRBV30	TRBJ1-3	-	once	CAWRNSLESSGNTIYF	TGTGCCTGGAGGAACTCCCTAGAGAGCTCTGGAAACACCATATATTTT
TRBV29-1	TRBJ1-1	-	-	CSVVRGNTEAFF	TGCAGCGTTGTGCGAGGGAACACTGAAGCTTTCTTT
TRBV27	TRBJ2-1	TRBD2	-	CASSSGRGIEFF	TGTGCCAGCAGTTCCGGGCGGGGGATAGAGTTCTTC
TRBV29-1	TRBJ1-1	TRBD1	-	CSVGRTGNTEAFF	TGCAGCGTTGGTCGGACAGGGAACACTGAAGCTTTCTTT
TRBV5-8	TRBJ1-1	TRBD1	-	CASSFGDRDAAEAFF	TGTGCCAGCAGCTTCGGTGACAGGGACGCTGCTGAAGCTTTCTTT
TRBV11-3	TRBJ2-5	TRBD2	-	CASSSGGPQETQYF	TGTGCCAGCAGCTCGGGAGGCCCCCAAGAGACCCAGTACTTC
TRBV7-9	TRBJ2-5	TRBD2	-	CASSLKLAGGNRYQETQYF	TGTGCCAGCAGCCTCAAACTAGCGGGAGGGAACCGGTACCAAGAGACCCAGTACTTC
TRBV9	TRBJ1-3	TRBD1	-	CASSVAGQGGNTIYF	TGTGCCAGCAGCGTAGCGGGACAGGGTGGAAACACCATATATTTT
TRBV10-2	TRBJ2-5	-	-	CASLSGETQYF	TGCGCCAGCTTATCCGGGGAGACCCAGTACTTC
TRBV11-2	TRBJ1-2	TRBD1	-	CASSLFSGQGFF	TGTGCCAGCAGCTTATTTTCGGGACAGGGATTCTTC
TRBV11-2	TRBJ2-2	-	-	CASSLYSADGELFF	TGTGCCAGCAGCTTGTACTCCGCCGACGGGGAGCTGTTTTTT
TRBV10-1	TRBJ2-1	-	few	CASSPGDTSYNEQFF	TGCGCCAGCAGCCCAGGGGACACCTCCTACAATGAGCAGTTCTTC
TRBV7-9	TRBJ2-7	TRBD2	few	CASSSGRAGEQYF	TGTGCCAGCAGTTCCGGGAGGGCGGGGGAGCAGTACTTC
TRBV19	TRBJ1-5	-	few	CASKDYSNQPQHF	TGTGCCAGTAAAGACTATAGCAATCAGCCCCAGCATTTT
TRBV4-1	TRBJ2-3	-	-	CASSSDLGPSTDTQYF	TGCGCCAGCAGCTCTGACCTGGGGCCTAGCACAGATACGCAGTATTTT